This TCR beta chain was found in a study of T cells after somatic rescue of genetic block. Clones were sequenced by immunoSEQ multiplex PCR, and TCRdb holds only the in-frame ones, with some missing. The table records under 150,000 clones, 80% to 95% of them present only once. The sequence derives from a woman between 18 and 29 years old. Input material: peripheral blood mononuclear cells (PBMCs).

This CDR3 reads CASSFGGPPNEKLFF. Written as DNA, the CDR3 is TGTGCCAGCAGCTTTGGGGGACCGCCTAATGAAAAACTGTTTTTT. The chain recombines TRBV7-8 with TRBJ1-4; possible D gene TRBD1, 5 bases. CDR3 length: 15 residues. Germline values: CDR1 SGHVS, CDR2 FQNEAQ. V dropped 3 bases and J dropped 3 bases, with 11 bases sitting between them.